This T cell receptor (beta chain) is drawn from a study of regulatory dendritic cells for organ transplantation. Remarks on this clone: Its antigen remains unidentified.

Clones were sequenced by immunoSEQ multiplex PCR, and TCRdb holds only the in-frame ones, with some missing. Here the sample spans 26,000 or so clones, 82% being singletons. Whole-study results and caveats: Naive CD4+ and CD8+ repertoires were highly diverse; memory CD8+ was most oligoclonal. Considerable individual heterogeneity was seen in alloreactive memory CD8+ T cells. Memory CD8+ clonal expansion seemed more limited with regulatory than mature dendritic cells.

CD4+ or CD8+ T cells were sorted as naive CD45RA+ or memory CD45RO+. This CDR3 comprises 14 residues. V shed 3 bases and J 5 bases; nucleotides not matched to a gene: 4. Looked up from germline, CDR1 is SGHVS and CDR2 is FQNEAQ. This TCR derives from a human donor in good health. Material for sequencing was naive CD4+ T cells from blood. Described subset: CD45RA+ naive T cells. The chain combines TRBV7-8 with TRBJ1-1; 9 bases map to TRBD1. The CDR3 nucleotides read TGTGCCAGCAGCTTCGACAGGGGGGGAACTGAAGCTTTCTTT. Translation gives CASSFDRGGTEAFF.